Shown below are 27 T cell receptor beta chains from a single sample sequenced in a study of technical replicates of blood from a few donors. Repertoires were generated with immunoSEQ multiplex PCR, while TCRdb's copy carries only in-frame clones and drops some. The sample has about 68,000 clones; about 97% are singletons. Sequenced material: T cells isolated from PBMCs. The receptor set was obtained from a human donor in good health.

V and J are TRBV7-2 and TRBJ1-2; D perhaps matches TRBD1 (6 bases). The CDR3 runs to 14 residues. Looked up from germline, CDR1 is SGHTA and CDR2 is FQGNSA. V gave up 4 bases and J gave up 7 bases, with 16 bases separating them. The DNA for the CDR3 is TGTGCCAGCAGCTACCCCAGGGGAAACAGTGGCTACACCTTC. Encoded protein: CASSYPRGNSGYTF.

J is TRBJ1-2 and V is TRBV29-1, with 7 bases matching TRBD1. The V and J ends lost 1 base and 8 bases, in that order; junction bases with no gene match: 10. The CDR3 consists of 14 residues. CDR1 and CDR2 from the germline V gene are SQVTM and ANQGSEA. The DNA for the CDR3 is TGCAGCGTTGAAGGGTGGGACAGAAAGGAGGGCTACACCTTC. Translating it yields CSVEGWDRKEGYTF.

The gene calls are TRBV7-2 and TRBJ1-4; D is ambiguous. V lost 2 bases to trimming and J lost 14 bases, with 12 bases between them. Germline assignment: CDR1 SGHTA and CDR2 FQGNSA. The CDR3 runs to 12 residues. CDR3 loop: CASSLLTPPLFF. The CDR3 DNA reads TGTGCCAGCAGCTTACTAACCCCCCCGCTGTTTTTT.

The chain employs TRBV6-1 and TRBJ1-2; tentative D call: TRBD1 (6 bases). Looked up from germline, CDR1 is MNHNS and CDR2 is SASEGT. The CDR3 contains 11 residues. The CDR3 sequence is CPESEGDGYTF. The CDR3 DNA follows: TGTCCAGAAAGCGAGGGGGACGGCTACACCTTC.

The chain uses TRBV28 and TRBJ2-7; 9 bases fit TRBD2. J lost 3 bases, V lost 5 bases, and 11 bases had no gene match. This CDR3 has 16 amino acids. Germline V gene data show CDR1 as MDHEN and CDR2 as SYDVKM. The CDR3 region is CASSPPPSGTYYEQYF. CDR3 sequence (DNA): TGTGCCAGCAGTCCGCCCCCTAGCGGGACATACTACGAGCAGTACTTC.

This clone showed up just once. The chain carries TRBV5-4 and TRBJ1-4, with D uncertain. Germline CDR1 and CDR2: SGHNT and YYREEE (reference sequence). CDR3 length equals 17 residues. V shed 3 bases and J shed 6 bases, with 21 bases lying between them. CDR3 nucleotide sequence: TGTGCCAGCAGCTCTTTCGGGAGAGGACGGCTAGATGAAAAACTGTTTTTT. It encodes CASSSFGRGRLDEKLFF.

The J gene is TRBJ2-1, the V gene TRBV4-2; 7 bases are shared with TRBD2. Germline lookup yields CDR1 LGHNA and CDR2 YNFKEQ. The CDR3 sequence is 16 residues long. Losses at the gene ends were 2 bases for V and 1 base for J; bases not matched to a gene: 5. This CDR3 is CASSQPTSVSYNEQFF. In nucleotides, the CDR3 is TGTGCCAGCAGCCAACCAACTAGCGTATCCTACAATGAGCAGTTCTTC.

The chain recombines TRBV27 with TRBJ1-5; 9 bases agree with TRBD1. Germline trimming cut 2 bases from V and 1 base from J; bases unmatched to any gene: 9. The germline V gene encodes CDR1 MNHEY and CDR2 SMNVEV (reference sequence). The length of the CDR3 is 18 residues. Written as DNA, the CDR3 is TGTGCCAGCAGTTTACTAGGACAGGGGATAAGGAGCAATCAGCCCCAGCATTTT. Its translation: CASSLLGQGIRSNQPQHF.

In nucleotides, the CDR3 is TGTGCCAGCAGCCGGACTACGAACACTGAAGCTTTCTTT. Its translation is CASSRTTNTEAFF. V is TRBV11-3 and J is TRBJ1-1, with D unclear. The CDR3 runs to 13 residues. The germline CDR1 and CDR2 sequences are SGHNT and YENEEA. Between the trimmed V and J ends, which lost 5 bases and 1 base, there was a span of 8 bases.

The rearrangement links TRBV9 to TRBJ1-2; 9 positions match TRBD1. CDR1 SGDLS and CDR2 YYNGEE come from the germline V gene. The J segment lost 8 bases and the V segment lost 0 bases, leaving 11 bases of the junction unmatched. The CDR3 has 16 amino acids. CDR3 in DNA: TGTGCCAGCAGCGTAGCAGTGGCGGGACAGGGTTACGGCTACACCTTC. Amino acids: CASSVAVAGQGYGYTF.

This CDR3 reads CASSEDRGTYEQYF. Here the CDR3 DNA reads TGTGCCAGTAGTGAGGACAGGGGGACCTACGAGCAGTACTTC. The chain uses TRBV19 and TRBJ2-7, with 10 nucleotides matching TRBD1. The CDR3 contains 14 residues. V shed 5 bases, J shed 2 bases, and the junction held 3 bases outside the gene matches. Germline assignment: CDR1 LNHDA and CDR2 SQIVND (reference sequence).

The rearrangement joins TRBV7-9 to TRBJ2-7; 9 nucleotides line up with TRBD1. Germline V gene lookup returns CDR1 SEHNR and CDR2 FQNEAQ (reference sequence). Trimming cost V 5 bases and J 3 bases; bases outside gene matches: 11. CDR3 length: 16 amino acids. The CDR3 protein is CASSALDRGLYYEQYF. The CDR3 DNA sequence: TGTGCCAGCAGCGCGCTGGACAGGGGACTTTACTACGAGCAGTACTTC.

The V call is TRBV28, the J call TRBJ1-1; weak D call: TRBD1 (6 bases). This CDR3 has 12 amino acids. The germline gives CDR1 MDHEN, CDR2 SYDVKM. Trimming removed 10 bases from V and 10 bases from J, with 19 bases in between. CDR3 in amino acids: CATIFPGAGAFF. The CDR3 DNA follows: TGTGCCACCATTTTCCCAGGGGCAGGAGCTTTCTTT.

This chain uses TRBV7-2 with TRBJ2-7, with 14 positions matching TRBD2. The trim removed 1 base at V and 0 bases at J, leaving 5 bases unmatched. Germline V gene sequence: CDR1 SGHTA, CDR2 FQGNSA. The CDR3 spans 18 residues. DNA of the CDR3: TGTGCCAGCAGCTTAGGGACTAGCGGGAGGTCTATCTCCTACGAGCAGTACTTC. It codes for CASSLGTSGRSISYEQYF. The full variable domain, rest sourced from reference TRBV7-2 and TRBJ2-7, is GAGVSQSPSNKVTEKGKDVELRCDPISGHTALYWYRQSLGQGLEFLIYFQGNSAPDKSGLPSDRFSAERTGGSVSTLTIQRTQQEDSAVYLCASSLGTSGRSISYEQYFGPGTRLTVT.

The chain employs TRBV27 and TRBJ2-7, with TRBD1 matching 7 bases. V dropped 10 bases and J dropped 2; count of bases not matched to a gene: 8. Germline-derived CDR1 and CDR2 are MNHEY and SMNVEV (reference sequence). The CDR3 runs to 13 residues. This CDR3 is CATRRQGAYEQYF. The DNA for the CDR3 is TGTGCCACCAGGCGGCAGGGGGCCTACGAGCAGTACTTC.

The CDR3 is CASSSVQGPNTEAFF. The CDR3 DNA follows: TGTGCCAGCAGTTCAGTACAGGGGCCGAACACTGAAGCTTTCTTT. V gene TRBV6-5 combines with J gene TRBJ1-1; 7 nucleotides match TRBD1. Trimming at V came to 4 bases and at J to 1 base, leaving 6 bases not matched to a gene. Germline lookup yields CDR1 MNHEY and CDR2 SVGAGI. The CDR3 covers 15 residues.

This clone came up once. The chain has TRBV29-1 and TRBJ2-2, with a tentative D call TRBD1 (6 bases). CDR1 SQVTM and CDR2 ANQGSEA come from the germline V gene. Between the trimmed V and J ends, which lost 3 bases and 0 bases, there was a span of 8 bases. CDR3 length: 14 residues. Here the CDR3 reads CSVETGANTGELFF. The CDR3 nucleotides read TGCAGCGTTGAGACAGGCGCGAACACCGGGGAGCTGTTTTTT.

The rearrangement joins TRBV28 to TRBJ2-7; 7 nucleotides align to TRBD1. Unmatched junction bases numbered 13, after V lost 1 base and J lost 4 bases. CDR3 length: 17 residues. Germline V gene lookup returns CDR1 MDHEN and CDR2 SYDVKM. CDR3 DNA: TGTGCCAGCAGTTTATCCGGTTACAGGGGATCAAGGTACGAGCAGTACTTC. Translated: CASSLSGYRGSRYEQYF.

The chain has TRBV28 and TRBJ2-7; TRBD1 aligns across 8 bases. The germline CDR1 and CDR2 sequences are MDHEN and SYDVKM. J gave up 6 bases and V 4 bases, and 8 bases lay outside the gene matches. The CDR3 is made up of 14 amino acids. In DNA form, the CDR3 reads TGTGCCAGCAGTTCTGTGGGCAGGGGGCTCGAGCAGTACTTC. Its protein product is CASSSVGRGLEQYF.

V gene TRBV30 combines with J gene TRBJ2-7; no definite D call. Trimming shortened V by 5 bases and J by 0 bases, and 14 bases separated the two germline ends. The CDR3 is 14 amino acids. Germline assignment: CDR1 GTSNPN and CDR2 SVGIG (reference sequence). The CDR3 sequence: CAWQKPPSSYEQYF. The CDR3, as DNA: TGTGCCTGGCAGAAACCCCCGTCCTCCTACGAGCAGTACTTC.

In nucleotides, the CDR3 is TGTGCCAGCGCTCCCGGGACTAGCGGTTCCTACGAGCAGTACTTC. It codes for CASAPGTSGSYEQYF. The gene calls are TRBV6-5 and TRBJ2-7; TRBD2 matches at 11 bases. The CDR3 is 15 residues long. J was trimmed by 1 base and V by 8 bases; bases with no gene match: 7. The germline gives CDR1 MNHEY, CDR2 SVGAGI.

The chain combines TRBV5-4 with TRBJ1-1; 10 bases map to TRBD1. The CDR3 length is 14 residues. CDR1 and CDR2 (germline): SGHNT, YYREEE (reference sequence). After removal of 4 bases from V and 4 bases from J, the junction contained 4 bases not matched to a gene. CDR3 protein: CASSDRGRRTEAFF. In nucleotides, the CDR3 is TGTGCCAGCAGCGACAGGGGGCGCCGCACTGAAGCTTTCTTT.

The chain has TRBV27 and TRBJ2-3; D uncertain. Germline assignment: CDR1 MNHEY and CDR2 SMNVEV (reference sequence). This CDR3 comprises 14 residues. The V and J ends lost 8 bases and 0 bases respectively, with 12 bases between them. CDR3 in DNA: TGTGCCAGCGCGGCCCCCACTAGCACAGATACGCAGTATTTT. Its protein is CASAAPTSTDTQYF.

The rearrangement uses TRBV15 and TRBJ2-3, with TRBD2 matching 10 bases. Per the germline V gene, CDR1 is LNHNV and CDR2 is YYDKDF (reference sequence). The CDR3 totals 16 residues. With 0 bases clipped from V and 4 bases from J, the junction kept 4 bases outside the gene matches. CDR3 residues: CATSREWLAGADTQYF. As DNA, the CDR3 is TGTGCCACCAGCAGAGAGTGGCTAGCGGGAGCAGATACGCAGTATTTT.

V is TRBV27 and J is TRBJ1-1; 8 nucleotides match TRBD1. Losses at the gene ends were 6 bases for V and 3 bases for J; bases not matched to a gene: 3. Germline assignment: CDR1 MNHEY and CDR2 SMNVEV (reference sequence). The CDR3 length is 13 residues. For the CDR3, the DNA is TGTGCCAGCAGGTGGACAGGGCACACTGAAGCTTTCTTT. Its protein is CASRWTGHTEAFF.

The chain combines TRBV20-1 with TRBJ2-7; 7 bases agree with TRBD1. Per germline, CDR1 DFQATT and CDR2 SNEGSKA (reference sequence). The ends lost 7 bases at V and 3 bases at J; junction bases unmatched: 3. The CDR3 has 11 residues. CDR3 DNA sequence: TGCAGTGGAGGGACAGTCTACGAGCAGTACTTC. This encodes CSGGTVYEQYF.

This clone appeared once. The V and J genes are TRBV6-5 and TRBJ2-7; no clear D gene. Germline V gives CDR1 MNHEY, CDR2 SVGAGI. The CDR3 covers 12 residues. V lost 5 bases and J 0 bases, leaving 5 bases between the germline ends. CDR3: CASSASSYEQYF. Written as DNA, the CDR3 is TGTGCCAGCAGTGCGAGCTCCTACGAGCAGTACTTC.